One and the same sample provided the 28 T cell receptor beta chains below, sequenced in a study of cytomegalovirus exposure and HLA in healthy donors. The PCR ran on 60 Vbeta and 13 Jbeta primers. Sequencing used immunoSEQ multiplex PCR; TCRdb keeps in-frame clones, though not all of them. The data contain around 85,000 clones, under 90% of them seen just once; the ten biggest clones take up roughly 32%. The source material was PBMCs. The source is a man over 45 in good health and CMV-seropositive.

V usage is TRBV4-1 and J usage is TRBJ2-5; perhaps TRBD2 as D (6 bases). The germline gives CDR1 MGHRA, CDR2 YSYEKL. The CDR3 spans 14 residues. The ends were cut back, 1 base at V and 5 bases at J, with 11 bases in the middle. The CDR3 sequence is CASSQAGVGETQYF. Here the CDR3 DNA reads TGCGCCAGCAGCCAAGCGGGAGTAGGTGAGACCCAGTACTTC.

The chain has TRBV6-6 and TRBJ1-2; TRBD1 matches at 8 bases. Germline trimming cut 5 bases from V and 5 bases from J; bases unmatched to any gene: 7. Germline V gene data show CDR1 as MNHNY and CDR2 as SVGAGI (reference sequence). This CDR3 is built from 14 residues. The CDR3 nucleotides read TGTGCCAGCAGTGACGAAAACAGGGGGTATGGCTACACCTTC. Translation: CASSDENRGYGYTF.

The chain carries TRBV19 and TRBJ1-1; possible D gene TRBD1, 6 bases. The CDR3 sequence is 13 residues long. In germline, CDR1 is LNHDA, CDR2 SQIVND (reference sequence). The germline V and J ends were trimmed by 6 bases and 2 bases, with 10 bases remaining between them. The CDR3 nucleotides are TGTGCCAGTAGCGGACAGTACAACACTGAAGCTTTCTTT. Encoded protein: CASSGQYNTEAFF.

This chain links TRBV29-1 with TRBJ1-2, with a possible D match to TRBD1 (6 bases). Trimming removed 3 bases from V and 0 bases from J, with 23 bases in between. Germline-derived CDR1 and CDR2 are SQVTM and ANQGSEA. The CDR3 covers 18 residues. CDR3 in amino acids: CSVDLPKQGEGPNYGYTF. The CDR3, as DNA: TGCAGCGTTGATTTGCCGAAACAGGGAGAGGGGCCTAACTATGGCTACACCTTC.

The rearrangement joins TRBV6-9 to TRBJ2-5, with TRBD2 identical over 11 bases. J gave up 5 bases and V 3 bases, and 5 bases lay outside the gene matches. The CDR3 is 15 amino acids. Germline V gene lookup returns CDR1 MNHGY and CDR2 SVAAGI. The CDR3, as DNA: TGTGCCAGCAGTTACGCTAGCGGGAGGAGGGAGACCCAGTACTTC. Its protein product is CASSYASGRRETQYF.

CDR3 nucleotide sequence: TGTGCCAGCAGTTACTCGGGTAGCGGAAATGAGCAGTTCTTC. Translated: CASSYSGSGNEQFF. The gene calls are TRBV6-5 and TRBJ2-1, with D perhaps TRBD2 (6 bases). Per germline, CDR1 MNHEY and CDR2 SVGAGI. This CDR3 is 14 amino acids long. Deletions cut 0 bases from V and 7 bases from J, with 10 bases between.

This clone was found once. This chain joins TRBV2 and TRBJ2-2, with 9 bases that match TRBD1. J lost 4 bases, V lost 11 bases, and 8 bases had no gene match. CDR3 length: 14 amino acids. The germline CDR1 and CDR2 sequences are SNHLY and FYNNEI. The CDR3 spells CAGTGLFATGELFF. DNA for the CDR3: TGTGCCGGGACAGGGTTGTTTGCCACCGGGGAGCTGTTTTTT. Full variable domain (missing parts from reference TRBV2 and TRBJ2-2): EPEVTQTPSHQVTQMGQEVILRCVPISNHLYFYWYRQILGQKVEFLVSFYNNEISEKSEIFDDQFSVERPDGSNFTLKIRSTKLEDSAMYFCAGTGLFATGELFFGEGSRLTVL.

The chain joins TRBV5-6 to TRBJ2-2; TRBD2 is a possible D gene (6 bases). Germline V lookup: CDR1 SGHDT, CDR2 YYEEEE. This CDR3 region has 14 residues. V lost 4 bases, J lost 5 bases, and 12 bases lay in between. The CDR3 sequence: CASSGGGDTGELFF. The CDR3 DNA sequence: TGTGCCAGCAGCGGTGGCGGGGATACCGGGGAGCTGTTTTTT.

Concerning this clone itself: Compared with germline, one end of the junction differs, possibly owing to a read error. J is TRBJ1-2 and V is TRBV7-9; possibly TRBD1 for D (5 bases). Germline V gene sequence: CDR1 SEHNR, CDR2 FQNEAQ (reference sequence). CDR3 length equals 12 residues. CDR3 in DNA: TGTTCCAGCCTTCGGGACTTTGGCGGCTACACCTTC. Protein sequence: CSSLRDFGGYTF. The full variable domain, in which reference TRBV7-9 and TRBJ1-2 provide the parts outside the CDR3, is DTGVSQNPRHKITKRGQNVTFRCDPISEHNRLYWYRQTLGQGPEFLTYFQNEAQLEKSRLLSDRFSAERPKGSFSTLEIQRTEQGDSAMYLCSSLRDFGGYTFGSGTRLTVV.

CDR3 DNA sequence: TGTGCCAGCAGTTACCCCCGTGGACAGGGACAAGAGACCCAGTACTTC. Encoded protein: CASSYPRGQGQETQYF. This rearrangement joins TRBV6-5 to TRBJ2-5; 8 bases map to TRBD1. Per the germline V gene, CDR1 is MNHEY and CDR2 is SVGAGI. After removal of 2 bases from V and 2 bases from J, the junction contained 7 bases not matched to a gene. The CDR3 loop spans 16 amino acids.

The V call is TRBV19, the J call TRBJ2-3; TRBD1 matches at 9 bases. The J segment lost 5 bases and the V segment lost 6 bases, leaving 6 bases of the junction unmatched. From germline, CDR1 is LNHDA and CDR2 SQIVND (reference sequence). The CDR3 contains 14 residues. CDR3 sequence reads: CASRGQGGKDTQYF. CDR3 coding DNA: TGTGCCAGTAGGGGACAGGGTGGGAAAGATACGCAGTATTTT.

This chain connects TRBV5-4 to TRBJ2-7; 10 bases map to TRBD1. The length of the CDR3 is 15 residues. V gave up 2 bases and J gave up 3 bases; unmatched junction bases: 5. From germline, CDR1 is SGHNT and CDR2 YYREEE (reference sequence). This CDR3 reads CASSFRDRGLYEQYF. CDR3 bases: TGTGCCAGCAGCTTCCGGGACAGGGGTCTCTACGAGCAGTACTTC.

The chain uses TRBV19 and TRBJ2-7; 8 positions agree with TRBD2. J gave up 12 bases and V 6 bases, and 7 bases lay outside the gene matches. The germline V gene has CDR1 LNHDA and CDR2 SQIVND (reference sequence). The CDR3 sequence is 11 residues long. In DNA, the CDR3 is TGTGCCAGTAGAGCCGGGAGGGGCGTGTACTTC. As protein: CASRAGRGVYF.

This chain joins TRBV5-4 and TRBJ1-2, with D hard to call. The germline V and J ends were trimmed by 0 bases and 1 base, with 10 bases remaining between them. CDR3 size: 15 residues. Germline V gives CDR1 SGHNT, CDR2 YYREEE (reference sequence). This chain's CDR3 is CASSLGTGFNYGYTF. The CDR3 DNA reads TGTGCCAGCAGCTTGGGCACGGGATTTAACTATGGCTACACCTTC.

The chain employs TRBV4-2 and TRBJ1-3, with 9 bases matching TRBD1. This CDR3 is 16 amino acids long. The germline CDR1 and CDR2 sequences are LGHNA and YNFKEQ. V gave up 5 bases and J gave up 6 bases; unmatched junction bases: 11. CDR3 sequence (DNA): TGTGCCAGCAGCTCTCTTTATGACAGGGGGGAAAACACCATATATTTT. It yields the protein CASSSLYDRGENTIYF.

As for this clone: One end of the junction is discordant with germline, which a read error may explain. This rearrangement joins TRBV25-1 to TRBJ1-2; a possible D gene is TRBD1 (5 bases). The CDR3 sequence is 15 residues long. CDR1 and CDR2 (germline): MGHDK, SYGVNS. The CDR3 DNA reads TGTGCCACCAGTCTTTCGCAGGGCTCCCCCTATGGCTACACCTTC. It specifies CATSLSQGSPYGYTF.

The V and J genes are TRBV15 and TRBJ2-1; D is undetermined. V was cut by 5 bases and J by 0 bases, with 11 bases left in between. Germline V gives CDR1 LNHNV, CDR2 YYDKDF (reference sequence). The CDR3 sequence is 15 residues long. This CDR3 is CATSADLSSYNEQFF. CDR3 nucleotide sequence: TGTGCCACCAGCGCCGATCTGAGCTCCTACAATGAGCAGTTCTTC.

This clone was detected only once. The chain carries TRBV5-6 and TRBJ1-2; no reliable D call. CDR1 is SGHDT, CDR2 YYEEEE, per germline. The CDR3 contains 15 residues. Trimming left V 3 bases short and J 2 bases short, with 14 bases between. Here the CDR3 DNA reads TGTGCCAGCAGCTCACCGATGACTCTCAACTATGGCTACACCTTC. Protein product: CASSSPMTLNYGYTF.

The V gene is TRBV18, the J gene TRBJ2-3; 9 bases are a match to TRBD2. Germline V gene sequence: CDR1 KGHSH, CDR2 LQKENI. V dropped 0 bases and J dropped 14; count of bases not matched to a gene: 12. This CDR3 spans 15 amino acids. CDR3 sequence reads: CASSPPRGGTQRAYF. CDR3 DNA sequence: TGTGCCAGCTCACCACCGCGGGGGGGGACCCAACGAGCGTATTTT.

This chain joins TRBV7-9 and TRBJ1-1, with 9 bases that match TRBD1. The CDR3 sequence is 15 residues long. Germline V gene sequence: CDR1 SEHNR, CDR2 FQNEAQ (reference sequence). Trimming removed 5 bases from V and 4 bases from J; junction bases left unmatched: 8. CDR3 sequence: CASSPPGTGTTEAFF. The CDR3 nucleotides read TGTGCCAGCAGCCCCCCCGGGACAGGGACCACTGAAGCTTTCTTT. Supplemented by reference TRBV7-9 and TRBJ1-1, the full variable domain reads DTGVSQNPRHKITKRGQNVTFRCDPISEHNRLYWYRQTLGQGPEFLTYFQNEAQLEKSRLLSDRFSAERPKGSFSTLEIQRTEQGDSAMYLCASSPPGTGTTEAFFGQGTRLTVV.

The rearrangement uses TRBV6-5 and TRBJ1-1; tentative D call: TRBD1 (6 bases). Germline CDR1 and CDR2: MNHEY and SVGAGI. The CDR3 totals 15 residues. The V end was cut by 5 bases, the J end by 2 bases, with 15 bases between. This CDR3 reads CASSRRQTGNTEAFF. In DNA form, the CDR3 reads TGTGCCAGCAGTCGACGACAGACAGGAAACACTGAAGCTTTCTTT.

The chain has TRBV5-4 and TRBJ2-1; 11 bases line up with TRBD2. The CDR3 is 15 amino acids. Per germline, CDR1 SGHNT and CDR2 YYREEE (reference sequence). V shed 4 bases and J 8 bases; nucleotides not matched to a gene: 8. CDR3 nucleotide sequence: TGTGCCAGCAGCCTGACACTAGCGGGAGCCGATGAGCAGTTCTTC. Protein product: CASSLTLAGADEQFF.

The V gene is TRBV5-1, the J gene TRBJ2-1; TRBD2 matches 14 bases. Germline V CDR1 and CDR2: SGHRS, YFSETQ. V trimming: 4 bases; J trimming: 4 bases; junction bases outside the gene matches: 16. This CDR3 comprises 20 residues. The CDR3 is CASSPPPGLAGVTGYNEQFF. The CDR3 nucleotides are TGCGCCAGCAGCCCCCCCCCGGGACTAGCGGGAGTAACGGGGTACAATGAGCAGTTCTTC.

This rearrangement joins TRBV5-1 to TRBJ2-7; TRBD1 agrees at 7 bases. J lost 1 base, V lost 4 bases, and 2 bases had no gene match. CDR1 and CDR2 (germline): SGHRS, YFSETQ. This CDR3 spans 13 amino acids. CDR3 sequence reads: CASSRDRSYEQYF. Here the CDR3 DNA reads TGCGCCAGCAGCCGGGACAGATCCTACGAGCAGTACTTC.

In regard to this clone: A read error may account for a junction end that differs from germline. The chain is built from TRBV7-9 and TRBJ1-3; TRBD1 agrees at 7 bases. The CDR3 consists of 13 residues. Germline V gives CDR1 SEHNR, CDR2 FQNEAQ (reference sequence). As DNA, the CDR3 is TGTTCCAGCAGCCTAGGGACAGCAAACACCATATATTTT. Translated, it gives CSSSLGTANTIYF.

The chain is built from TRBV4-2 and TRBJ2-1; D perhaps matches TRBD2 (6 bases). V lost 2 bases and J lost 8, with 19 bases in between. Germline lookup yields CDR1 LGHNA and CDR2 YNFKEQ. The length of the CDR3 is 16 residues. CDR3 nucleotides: TGTGCCAGCAGCCAATACCGGGACGGGAGCGGCGATGAGCAGTTCTTC. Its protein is CASSQYRDGSGDEQFF.

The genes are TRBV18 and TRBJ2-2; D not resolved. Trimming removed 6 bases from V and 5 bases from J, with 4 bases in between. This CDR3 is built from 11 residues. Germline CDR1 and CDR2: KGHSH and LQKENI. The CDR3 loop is CASSTTGELFF. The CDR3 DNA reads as TGTGCCAGCTCCACAACCGGGGAGCTGTTTTTT.

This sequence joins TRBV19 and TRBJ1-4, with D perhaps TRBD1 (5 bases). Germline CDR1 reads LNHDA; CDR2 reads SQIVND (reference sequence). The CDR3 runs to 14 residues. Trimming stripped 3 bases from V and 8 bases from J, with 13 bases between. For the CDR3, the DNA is TGTGCCAGTAGTATCCGGGGGGTGGACGAAAAACTGTTTTTT. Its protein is CASSIRGVDEKLFF.